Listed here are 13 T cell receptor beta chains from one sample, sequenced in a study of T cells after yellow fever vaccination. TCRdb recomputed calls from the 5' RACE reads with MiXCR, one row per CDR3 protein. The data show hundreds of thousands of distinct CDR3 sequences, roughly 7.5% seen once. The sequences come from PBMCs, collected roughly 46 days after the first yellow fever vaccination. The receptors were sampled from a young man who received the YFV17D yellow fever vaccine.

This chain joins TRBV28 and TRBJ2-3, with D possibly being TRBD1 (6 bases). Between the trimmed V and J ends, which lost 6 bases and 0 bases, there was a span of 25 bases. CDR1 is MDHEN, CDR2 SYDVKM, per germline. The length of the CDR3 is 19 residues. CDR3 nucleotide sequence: TGTGCCAGCAGAGGTACAGGGTACCCAAATGCCCAGAGCACAGATACGCAGTATTTT. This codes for CASRGTGYPNAQSTDTQYF. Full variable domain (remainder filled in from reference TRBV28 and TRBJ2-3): DVKVTQSSRYLVKRTGEKVFLECVQDMDHENMFWYRQDPGLGLRLIYFSYDVKMKEKGDIPEGYSVSREKKERFSLILESASTNQTSMYLCASRGTGYPNAQSTDTQYFGPGTRLTVL.

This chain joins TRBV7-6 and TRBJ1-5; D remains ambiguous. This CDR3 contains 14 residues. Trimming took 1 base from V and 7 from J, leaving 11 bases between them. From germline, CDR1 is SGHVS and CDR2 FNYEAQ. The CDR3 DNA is TGTGCCAGCAGCTTAGGGGGATGGGAGCAGCCCCAGCATTTT. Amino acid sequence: CASSLGGWEQPQHF.

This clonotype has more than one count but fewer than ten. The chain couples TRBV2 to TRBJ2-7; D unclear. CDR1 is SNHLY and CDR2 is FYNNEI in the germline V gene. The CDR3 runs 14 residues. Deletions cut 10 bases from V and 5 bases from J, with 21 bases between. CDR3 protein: CATRRAVGSNEQYV. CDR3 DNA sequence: TGTGCCACCCGACGGGCGGTAGGCAGTAACGAGCAGTACGTC.

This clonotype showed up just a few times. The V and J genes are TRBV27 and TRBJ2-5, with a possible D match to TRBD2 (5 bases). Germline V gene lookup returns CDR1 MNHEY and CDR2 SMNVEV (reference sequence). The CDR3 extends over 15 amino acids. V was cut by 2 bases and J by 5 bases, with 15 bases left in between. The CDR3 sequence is CASSLGVLPGETQYF. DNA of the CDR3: TGTGCCAGCAGTTTAGGTGTCCTCCCGGGGGAGACCCAGTACTTC.

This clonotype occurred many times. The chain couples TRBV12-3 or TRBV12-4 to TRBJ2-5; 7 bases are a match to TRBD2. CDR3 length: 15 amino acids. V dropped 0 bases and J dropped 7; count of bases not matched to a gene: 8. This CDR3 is CASSLAGREGGTQYF. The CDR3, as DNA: TGTGCCAGCAGTTTAGCGGGGAGGGAAGGCGGGACCCAGTACTTC.

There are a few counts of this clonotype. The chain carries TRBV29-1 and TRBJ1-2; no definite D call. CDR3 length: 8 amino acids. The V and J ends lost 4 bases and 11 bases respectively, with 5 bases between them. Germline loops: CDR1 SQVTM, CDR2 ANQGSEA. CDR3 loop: CSVGDYTF. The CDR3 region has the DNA TGCAGCGTTGGCGATTACACCTTC.

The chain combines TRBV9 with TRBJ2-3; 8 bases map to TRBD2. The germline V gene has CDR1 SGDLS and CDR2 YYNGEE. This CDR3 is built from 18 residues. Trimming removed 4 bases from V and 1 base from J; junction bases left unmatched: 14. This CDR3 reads CASSPRPQISGGTDTQYF. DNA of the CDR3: TGTGCCAGCAGCCCCCGACCCCAAATTAGCGGGGGCACAGATACGCAGTATTTT.

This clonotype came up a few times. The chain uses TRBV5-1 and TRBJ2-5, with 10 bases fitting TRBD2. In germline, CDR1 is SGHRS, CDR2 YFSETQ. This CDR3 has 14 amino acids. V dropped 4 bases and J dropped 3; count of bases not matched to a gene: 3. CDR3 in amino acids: CASSATSGEETQYF. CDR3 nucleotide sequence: TGCGCCAGCAGCGCTACTAGCGGGGAAGAGACCCAGTACTTC.

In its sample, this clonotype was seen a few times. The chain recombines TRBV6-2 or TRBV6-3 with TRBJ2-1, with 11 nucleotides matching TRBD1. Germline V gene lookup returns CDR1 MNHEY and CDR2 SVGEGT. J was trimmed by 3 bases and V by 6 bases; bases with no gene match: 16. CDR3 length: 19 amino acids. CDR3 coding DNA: TGTGCCAGCAGCCAGGGTCAGAGGACAGGGGGCATTTTCTACAATGAGCAGTTCTTC. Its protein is CASSQGQRTGGIFYNEQFF.

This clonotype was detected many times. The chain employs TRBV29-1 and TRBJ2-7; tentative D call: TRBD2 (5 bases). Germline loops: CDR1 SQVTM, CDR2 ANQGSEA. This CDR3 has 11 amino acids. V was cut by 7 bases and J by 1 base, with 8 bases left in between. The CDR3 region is CSAGESYEQYF. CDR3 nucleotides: TGCAGCGCCGGGGAGTCCTACGAGCAGTACTTC.

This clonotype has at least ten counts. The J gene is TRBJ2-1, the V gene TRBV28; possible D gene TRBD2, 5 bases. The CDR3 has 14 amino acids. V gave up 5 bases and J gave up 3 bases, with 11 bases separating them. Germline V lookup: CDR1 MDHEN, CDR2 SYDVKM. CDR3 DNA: TGTGCCAGCAGTCCGATTGGACTCTACAATGAGCAGTTCTTC. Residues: CASSPIGLYNEQFF.

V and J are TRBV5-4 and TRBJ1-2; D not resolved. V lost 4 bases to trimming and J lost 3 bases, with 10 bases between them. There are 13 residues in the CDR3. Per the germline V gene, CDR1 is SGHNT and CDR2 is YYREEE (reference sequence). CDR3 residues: CASSRGVDYGYTF. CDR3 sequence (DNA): TGTGCCAGCAGCCGTGGGGTTGACTATGGCTACACCTTC.

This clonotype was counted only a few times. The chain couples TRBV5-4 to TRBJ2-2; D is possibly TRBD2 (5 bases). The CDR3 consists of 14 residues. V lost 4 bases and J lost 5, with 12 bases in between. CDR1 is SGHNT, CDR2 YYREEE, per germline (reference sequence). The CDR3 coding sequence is TGTGCCAGCAGCCAAGCGGACGGGACCGGGGAGCTGTTTTTT. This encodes CASSQADGTGELFF. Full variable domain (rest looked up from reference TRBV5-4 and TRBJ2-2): ETGVTQSPTHLIKTRGQQVTLRCSSQSGHNTVSWYQQALGQGPQFIFQYYREEENGRGNFPPRFSGLQFPNYSSELNVNALELDDSALYLCASSQADGTGELFFGEGSRLTVL.